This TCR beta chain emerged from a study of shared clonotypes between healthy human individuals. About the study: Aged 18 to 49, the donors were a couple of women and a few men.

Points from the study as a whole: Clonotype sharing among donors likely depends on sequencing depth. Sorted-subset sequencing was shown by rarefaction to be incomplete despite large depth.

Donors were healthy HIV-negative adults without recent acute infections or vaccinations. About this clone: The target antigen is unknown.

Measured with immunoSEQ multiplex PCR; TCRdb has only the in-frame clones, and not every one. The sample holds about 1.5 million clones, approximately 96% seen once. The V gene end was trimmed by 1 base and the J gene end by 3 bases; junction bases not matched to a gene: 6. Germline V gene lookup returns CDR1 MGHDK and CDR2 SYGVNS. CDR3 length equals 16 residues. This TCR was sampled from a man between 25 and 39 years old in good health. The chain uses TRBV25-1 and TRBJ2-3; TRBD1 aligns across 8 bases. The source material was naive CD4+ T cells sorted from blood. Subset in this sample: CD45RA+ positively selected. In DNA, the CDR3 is TGTGCCAGCAGTGAATTAGACAGGGGTAGGACAGATACGCAGTATTTT. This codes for CASSELDRGRTDTQYF.